These 10 T cell receptor beta chains were all obtained from the same sample, sequenced in a study of CD8+CD57+ T cells in acquired aplastic anemia. The use of genomic DNA as template underpinned the TCR beta VDJ and CDR3 profiling. One entry per CDR3 protein, called by TCRdb with MiXCR from the reads. The data show tens of thousands of distinct CDR3 sequences, over 60% seen once. Sample: sorted CD4+, CD8+, or CD8+CD57+ T cells (not recorded which) from PBMCs. The receptor source for this set is a human donor in good health, serving as a control.

V gene TRBV15 combines with J gene TRBJ1-4, with D perhaps TRBD1 (5 bases). CDR1 is LNHNV, CDR2 YYDKDF, per germline (reference sequence). The CDR3 extends over 13 amino acids. Deletions cut 10 bases from V and 1 base from J, with 10 bases between. The CDR3 loop is CAIPGGTNEKLFF. The CDR3, as DNA: TGTGCCATTCCGGGGGGAACTAATGAAAAACTGTTTTTT.

This clonotype was detected ten times or more. The rearrangement joins TRBV5-1 to TRBJ2-3, with D tentatively TRBD2 (7 bases). The germline V gene has CDR1 SGHRS and CDR2 YFSETQ. The V end was cut by 7 bases, the J end by 0 bases, with 12 bases between. The CDR3 consists of 14 residues. As DNA, the CDR3 is TGCGCCAGCTTAGGGGGGGATAGCACAGATACGCAGTATTTT. Translation: CASLGGDSTDTQYF.

This clonotype was recorded once. The rearrangement links TRBV2 to TRBJ1-2; the D gene is possibly TRBD1 (6 bases). This CDR3 has 13 amino acids. Trimming removed 5 bases from V and 3 bases from J, with 10 bases in between. Per the germline V gene, CDR1 is SNHLY and CDR2 is FYNNEI. The CDR3 DNA sequence: TGTGCCAGCAGTTTTAAGGGGGACTATGGCTACACCTTC. Amino acid sequence: CASSFKGDYGYTF.

The V and J genes are TRBV7-3 and TRBJ2-1; D not certain. This CDR3 has 11 residues. Per germline, CDR1 SGHTA and CDR2 FQGTGA. Trimming took 1 base from V and 9 from J, leaving 4 bases between them. Here the CDR3 DNA reads TGTGCCAGCAGCTTAAACAGTGAGCAGTTCTTC. The encoded protein is CASSLNSEQFF.

The J gene is TRBJ2-7, the V gene TRBV2, with D perhaps matching TRBD1 (5 bases). CDR3 length: 11 amino acids. V lost 2 bases to trimming and J lost 10 bases, with 9 bases between them. The germline V gene encodes CDR1 SNHLY and CDR2 FYNNEI. The CDR3 is CASSEQTVQYV. The CDR3 region has the DNA TGTGCCAGCAGTGAACAGACAGTCCAGTACGTC.

A word on this clonotype: One junction end disagrees with the germline gene, perhaps due to a read error. The chain is built from TRBV7-7 and TRBJ2-3; TRBD2 matches at 11 bases. CDR1 SSHAT and CDR2 FNYEAQ come from the germline V gene (reference sequence). This CDR3 is 15 amino acids long. The CDR3 sequence: CASSPGLAAFDTQYF. The CDR3 DNA is TGTGCTAGCAGCCCGGGACTAGCGGCCTTCGATACGCAGTATTTT.

The J gene is TRBJ1-2, the V gene TRBV20-1; TRBD1 matches at 7 bases. CDR3 length equals 14 residues. After removal of 5 bases from V and 1 base from J, the junction contained 7 bases not matched to a gene. From germline, CDR1 is DFQATT and CDR2 SNEGSKA (reference sequence). The CDR3 sequence: CSALTGLINYGYTF. CDR3 nucleotide sequence: TGCAGTGCTCTGACAGGGCTTATTAACTATGGCTACACCTTC.

The chain recombines TRBV29-1 with TRBJ1-1; D call uncertain. The germline V and J ends were trimmed by 6 bases and 1 base, with 6 bases remaining between them. The CDR3 spans 11 residues. CDR1 and CDR2 from the germline V gene are SQVTM and ANQGSEA. CDR3 region: CSVTKNTEAFF. CDR3 nucleotide sequence: TGCAGCGTAACGAAGAACACTGAAGCTTTCTTT.

This clonotype has ten or more counts. The chain combines TRBV12-3 or TRBV12-4 with TRBJ1-5; D gene uncertain. V lost 5 bases and J lost 0, with 11 bases in between. The CDR3 runs to 15 residues. The chain's CDR3 is CASSHPGSSNQPQHF. DNA of the CDR3: TGTGCCAGCAGTCACCCAGGAAGTAGCAATCAGCCCCAGCATTTT.

The chain joins TRBV15 to TRBJ2-7; no definite D call. CDR1 and CDR2 from the germline V gene are LNHNV and YYDKDF (reference sequence). The CDR3 consists of 15 residues. Between the trimmed V and J ends, which lost 0 bases and 0 bases, there was a span of 9 bases. The CDR3 loop is CATSRDTVTSYEQYF. The CDR3, as DNA: TGTGCCACCAGCAGAGATACAGTCACCTCCTACGAGCAGTACTTC. The full variable domain, with the rest looked up from reference TRBV15 and TRBJ2-7, is DAMVIQNPRYQVTQFGKPVTLSCSQTLNHNVMYWYQQKSSQAPKLLFHYYDKDFNNEADTPDNFQSRRPNTSFCFLDIRSPGLGDTAMYLCATSRDTVTSYEQYFGPGTRLTVT.